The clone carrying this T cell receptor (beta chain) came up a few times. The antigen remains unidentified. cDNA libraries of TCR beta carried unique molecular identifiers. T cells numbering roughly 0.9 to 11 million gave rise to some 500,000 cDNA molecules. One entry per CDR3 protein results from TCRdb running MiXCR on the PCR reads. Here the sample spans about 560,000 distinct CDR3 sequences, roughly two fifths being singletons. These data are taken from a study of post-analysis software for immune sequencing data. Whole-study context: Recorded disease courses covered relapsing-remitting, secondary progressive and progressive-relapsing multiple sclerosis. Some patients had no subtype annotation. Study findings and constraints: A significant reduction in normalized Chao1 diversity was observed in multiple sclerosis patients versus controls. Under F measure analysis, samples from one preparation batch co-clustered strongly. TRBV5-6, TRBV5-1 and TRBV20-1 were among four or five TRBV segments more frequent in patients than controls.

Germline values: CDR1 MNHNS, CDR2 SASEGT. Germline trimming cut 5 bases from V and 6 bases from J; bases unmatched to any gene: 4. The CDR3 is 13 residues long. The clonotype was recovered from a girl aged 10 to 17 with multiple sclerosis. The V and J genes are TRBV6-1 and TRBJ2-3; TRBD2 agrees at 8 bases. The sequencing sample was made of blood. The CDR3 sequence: CASSIAGTDTQYF. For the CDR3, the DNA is TGTGCCAGCAGTATAGCGGGGACCGATACGCAGTATTTT.